A selection of T cell receptor beta chains follows, all from one sample in a study of regulatory T cells in long-lasting Graves disease. TCRdb analysed the multiplex PCR reads with MiXCR anew, one entry per CDR3 protein. Here the sample spans roughly 530,000 distinct CDR3 sequences, about 15% being singletons. This same sample was also taken into another study, of T cells in Graves' hyperthyroidism and ophthalmopathy.

Here the sequenced sample was peripheral blood mononuclear cells (PBMCs), taken at new diagnosis, from a patient treated with antithyroid drugs. The source is a woman aged 40 to 65 with Graves disease. CDR3s include the opening cysteine and the closing phenylalanine or tryptophan. The order of the fields is clone size, D gene, V gene, J gene, CDR3 DNA, CDR3 protein. A D gene is named only where the DNA matches it firmly. Size is omitted from some rows. Given values are once, few, many or a class for expanded clones.

clone size: few; D gene: .; V gene: TRBV10-3; J gene: TRBJ1-5; CDR3 DNA: TGTGCCATCAGTGAGTCGGGGCCAGGGTCCAGCAATCAGCCCCAGCATTTT; CDR3 protein: CAISESGPGSSNQPQHF
clone size: few; D gene: .; V gene: TRBV7-9; J gene: TRBJ2-3; CDR3 DNA: TGTGCCAGCAGCTTAAGGGGGACTCAGAGCACAGATACGCAGTATTTT; CDR3 protein: CASSLRGTQSTDTQYF
clone size: .; D gene: .; V gene: TRBV20-1; J gene: TRBJ1-5; CDR3 DNA: TGCAGTGCTAAGACAGCCGATCAGCCCCAGCATTTT; CDR3 protein: CSAKTADQPQHF
clone size: .; D gene: TRBD1; V gene: TRBV20-1; J gene: TRBJ2-7; CDR3 DNA: TGCAGTGCTACTACCGGGACAGTAACCTACGAGCAGTACTTC; CDR3 protein: CSATTGTVTYEQYF
clone size: .; D gene: .; V gene: TRBV19; J gene: TRBJ1-5; CDR3 DNA: TGTGCCAGTAGTTCCTGGGACATTAGCAATCAGCCCCAGCATTTT; CDR3 protein: CASSSWDISNQPQHF
clone size: few; D gene: .; V gene: TRBV18; J gene: TRBJ1-5; CDR3 DNA: TGTGCCAGCTCACAGGGGGTTGGGGATCAGCCCCAGCATTTT; CDR3 protein: CASSQGVGDQPQHF
clone size: few; D gene: .; V gene: TRBV6-5; J gene: TRBJ1-1; CDR3 DNA: TGTGCCAGCAGTTACCCCGACAGTGAAGCTTTCTTT; CDR3 protein: CASSYPDSEAFF
clone size: .; D gene: .; V gene: TRBV6-5; J gene: TRBJ1-6; CDR3 DNA: TGTGCCAGCAGTTACGTCTATAATTCACCCCTCCACTTT; CDR3 protein: CASSYVYNSPLHF
clone size: .; D gene: .; V gene: TRBV29-1; J gene: TRBJ2-7; CDR3 DNA: TGCAGCGGAAAGGGGGACTCCTACGAGCAGTACTTC; CDR3 protein: CSGKGDSYEQYF
clone size: few; D gene: TRBD1; V gene: TRBV19; J gene: TRBJ2-1; CDR3 DNA: TGTGCCAGTAGTACTTCGGGACAGGGTTACAATGAGCAGTTCTTC; CDR3 protein: CASSTSGQGYNEQFF
clone size: few; D gene: .; V gene: TRBV18; J gene: TRBJ2-7; CDR3 DNA: TGTGCCAGCTCACCTCAGGTATCGTTGGGCGGTACTGAATCCTACGAGCAGTACTTC; CDR3 protein: CASSPQVSLGGTESYEQYF
clone size: many; D gene: .; V gene: TRBV7-8; J gene: TRBJ1-5; CDR3 DNA: TGTGCCAGCAGCGTTTTTGAGAATCAGCCCCAGCATTTT; CDR3 protein: CASSVFENQPQHF
clone size: many; D gene: .; V gene: TRBV5-5; J gene: TRBJ2-7; CDR3 DNA: TGTGCCAGCAGCTTGGAGCTACCGAGGGACGAGCAGTACTTC; CDR3 protein: CASSLELPRDEQYF
clone size: .; D gene: .; V gene: TRBV7-2; J gene: TRBJ2-7; CDR3 DNA: TGTGCCAGCAGCTTAGCTGGGGTCTCCTACGAGCAGTACTTC; CDR3 protein: CASSLAGVSYEQYF
clone size: .; D gene: TRBD1; V gene: TRBV27; J gene: TRBJ2-1; CDR3 DNA: TGTGCCAGCAGCTGGGGGACAGGGATTAACAATGAGCAGTTCTTC; CDR3 protein: CASSWGTGINNEQFF
clone size: few; D gene: .; V gene: TRBV10-3; J gene: TRBJ2-1; CDR3 DNA: TGTGCCATCAGTGAGTCGATTTTTGAGCCCCGTACGTTCTTC; CDR3 protein: CAISESIFEPRTFF
clone size: many; D gene: .; V gene: TRBV12-3/TRBV12-4; J gene: TRBJ2-5; CDR3 DNA: TGTGCCAGCAGAAACAGTGGGGAGGACCAAGAGACCCAGTACTTC; CDR3 protein: CASRNSGEDQETQYF
clone size: .; D gene: TRBD1; V gene: TRBV29-1; J gene: TRBJ1-2; CDR3 DNA: TGCAGCGAGACCCGGGACAGACCGTTTTATGGCTACACCTTC; CDR3 protein: CSETRDRPFYGYTF
clone size: many; D gene: TRBD1; V gene: TRBV11-3; J gene: TRBJ2-5; CDR3 DNA: TGTGCCAGCAGCTTAGATGCAGACAGGGAAGAGACCCAGTACTTC; CDR3 protein: CASSLDADREETQYF
clone size: few; D gene: .; V gene: TRBV6-1; J gene: TRBJ1-6; CDR3 DNA: TGTGCCAGCAGTCCCCTCGGCCGGTCAACAGGGTACTCACCCCTCCACTTT; CDR3 protein: CASSPLGRSTGYSPLHF
clone size: few; D gene: TRBD1; V gene: TRBV19; J gene: TRBJ2-1; CDR3 DNA: TGTGCCAGCTCCCACAGGGGACAAAGCTCCTACAATGAGCAGTTCTTC; CDR3 protein: CASSHRGQSSYNEQFF
clone size: many; D gene: TRBD1; V gene: TRBV2; J gene: TRBJ1-4; CDR3 DNA: TGTGCCAGCAGCCGTAAGACAGGGACCTTTGAAAAACTGTTTTTT; CDR3 protein: CASSRKTGTFEKLFF
clone size: many; D gene: TRBD1; V gene: TRBV2; J gene: TRBJ2-7; CDR3 DNA: TGTGCCAGCAGTCCTGGACAGGGGAGGAGCTCCTACGAGCAGTACTTC; CDR3 protein: CASSPGQGRSSYEQYF
clone size: few; D gene: .; V gene: TRBV29-1; J gene: TRBJ1-1; CDR3 DNA: TGCAGCGTTGAGGGGAAGGCAGAACACACTGAAGCTTTCTTT; CDR3 protein: CSVEGKAEHTEAFF
clone size: many; D gene: TRBD1; V gene: TRBV11-2; J gene: TRBJ2-5; CDR3 DNA: TGTGCCAGCAGCTTAGCAACAGGGGTCCAAGAGACCCAGTACTTC; CDR3 protein: CASSLATGVQETQYF
clone size: .; D gene: .; V gene: TRBV7-6; J gene: TRBJ1-1; CDR3 DNA: TGTGCCAGCAGCTTAGAGCGGGGGCCGAACACTGAAGCTTTCTTT; CDR3 protein: CASSLERGPNTEAFF
clone size: .; D gene: .; V gene: TRBV19; J gene: TRBJ1-1; CDR3 DNA: TGTGCCAGTAAAACTACAGGGTTAACTGAAGCTTTCTTT; CDR3 protein: CASKTTGLTEAFF
clone size: few; D gene: .; V gene: TRBV19; J gene: TRBJ2-7; CDR3 DNA: TGTGCCAGTAGAGGGTTGGACGAGCAGTACTTC; CDR3 protein: CASRGLDEQYF
clone size: many; D gene: TRBD1; V gene: TRBV2; J gene: TRBJ1-2; CDR3 DNA: TGTGCCAGCAGTGTAATGTATACAGGGGAGGGCTATGGCTACACCTTC; CDR3 protein: CASSVMYTGEGYGYTF
clone size: few; D gene: .; V gene: TRBV5-1; J gene: TRBJ2-3; CDR3 DNA: TGCGCCAGCAGCTTGGCTAGGGCCGACACAGATACGCAGTATTTT; CDR3 protein: CASSLARADTDTQYF
clone size: few; D gene: .; V gene: TRBV11-2; J gene: TRBJ2-1; CDR3 DNA: TGTGCCAGCATGCGGGGGCAGGGTGAGCAGTTCTTC; CDR3 protein: CASMRGQGEQFF
clone size: few; D gene: .; V gene: TRBV7-9; J gene: TRBJ2-3; CDR3 DNA: TGTGCCAGCAGCACCGCCTTGGGCACAGATACGCAGTATTTT; CDR3 protein: CASSTALGTDTQYF
clone size: many; D gene: .; V gene: TRBV18; J gene: TRBJ2-1; CDR3 DNA: TGTGCCAGCTCACCGGGGGTGGATGAGCAGTTCTTC; CDR3 protein: CASSPGVDEQFF
clone size: few; D gene: .; V gene: TRBV28; J gene: TRBJ2-3; CDR3 DNA: TGTGCCAGCAGTCCCGGCTGGGCGGGGCTAGATGTCACAGATACGCAGTATTTT; CDR3 protein: CASSPGWAGLDVTDTQYF
clone size: .; D gene: .; V gene: TRBV6-1; J gene: TRBJ2-2; CDR3 DNA: TGTGCCAGCAGTGACGCCAGGAACACCGGGGAGCTGTTTTTT; CDR3 protein: CASSDARNTGELFF
clone size: .; D gene: .; V gene: TRBV12-5; J gene: TRBJ1-2; CDR3 DNA: TGTGCTAGTGGTTTGGTGACGAGTATCGGAGATGGCTACACCTTC; CDR3 protein: CASGLVTSIGDGYTF
clone size: .; D gene: .; V gene: TRBV2; J gene: TRBJ1-1; CDR3 DNA: TGTGCCAGCATCCGGGACGGTCAGAAGAACACTGAAGCTTTCTTT; CDR3 protein: CASIRDGQKNTEAFF
clone size: .; D gene: TRBD2; V gene: TRBV3-1; J gene: TRBJ2-5; CDR3 DNA: TGTGCCAGCAGCCGCCGGGGGGAAGAGACCCAGTACTTC; CDR3 protein: CASSRRGEETQYF
clone size: many; D gene: .; V gene: TRBV2; J gene: TRBJ2-1; CDR3 DNA: TGTGCCAGCAAGATTCTGAGGGGTCCGGGTGAGCAGTTCTTC; CDR3 protein: CASKILRGPGEQFF
clone size: .; D gene: .; V gene: TRBV12-3/TRBV12-4; J gene: TRBJ2-3; CDR3 DNA: TGTGCCAGCGCCTTGGGGGGGCAAGATACGCAGTATTTT; CDR3 protein: CASALGGQDTQYF